The text below deals with one T cell receptor (beta chain). These data come from a study of T cell clonotyping in hematopoietic cell transplantation. Profiled with immunoSEQ multiplex PCR; TCRdb holds only in-frame clones, not every one. The profile shows roughly 80,000 clones, approximately 95% of them singletons. The CDR3 contains 15 residues. V shed 2 bases and J shed 4 bases, with 14 bases lying between them. CDR1 is SGHRS, CDR2 YFSETQ, per germline. Time point given: recipient sample about 28 days before transplant, after cytoreduction. This receptor was identified in a woman in her forties or fifties with acute myeloid leukemia. Some clones in this sample may be carry-over from other donors' samples. J is TRBJ2-3 and V is TRBV5-1; possibly TRBD2 for D (6 bases). The specimen was peripheral blood mononuclear cells, collected before stem cell transplant. The CDR3 nucleotides are TGCGCCAGCAGCTTATTAGGTCGGAGGGCAGATACGCAGTATTTT. Translated: CASSLLGRRADTQYF.